This T cell receptor beta chain was identified in a study of blood T cells in healthy people across ages. Whole-study findings and limits: Aged donors had fewer naive CD4+ cells and lower diversity than long-lived donors.

With respect to this clonotype: What it binds is not known. This could be a read error, since a much larger clone is one nucleotide away.

Peripheral blood, approximately 10 milliliters per donor, was collected. Primers used in a second PCR of about 6 to 11 cycles were a sample-barcoded 5' primer and a J-beta primer mix. TCRdb redid the calling of the 5' RACE reads with MiXCR, one entry per CDR3 protein. The sample has 550,000 to 650,000 distinct CDR3 sequences, 25% to 30% seen once. The CDR3 is 12 amino acids. CDR1 is DFQATT, CDR2 SNEGSKA, per germline (reference sequence). This receptor was identified in a woman older than 75 in good health. V is TRBV20-1 and J is TRBJ2-3; TRBD2 matches 7 bases. Sample: blood. CDR3 DNA sequence: TGCAGGGCTGGACTAGACGAGGATACGCAGTATTTT. Its protein is CRAGLDEDTQYF.